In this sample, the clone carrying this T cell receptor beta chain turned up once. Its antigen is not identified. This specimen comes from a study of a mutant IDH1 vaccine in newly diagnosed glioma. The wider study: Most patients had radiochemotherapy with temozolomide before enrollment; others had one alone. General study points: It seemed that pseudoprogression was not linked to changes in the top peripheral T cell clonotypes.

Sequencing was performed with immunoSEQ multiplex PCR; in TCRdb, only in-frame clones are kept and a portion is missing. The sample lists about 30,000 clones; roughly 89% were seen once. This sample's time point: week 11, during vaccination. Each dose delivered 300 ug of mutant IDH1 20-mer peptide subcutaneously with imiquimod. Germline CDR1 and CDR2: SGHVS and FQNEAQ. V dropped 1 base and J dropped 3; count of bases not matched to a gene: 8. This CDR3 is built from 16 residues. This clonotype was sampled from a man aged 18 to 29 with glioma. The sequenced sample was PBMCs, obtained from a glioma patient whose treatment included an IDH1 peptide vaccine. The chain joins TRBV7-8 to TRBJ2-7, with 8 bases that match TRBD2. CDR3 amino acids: CASSLGAKRELYEQYF. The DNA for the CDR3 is TGTGCCAGCAGCTTAGGGGCGAAGCGGGAGCTCTACGAGCAGTACTTC.